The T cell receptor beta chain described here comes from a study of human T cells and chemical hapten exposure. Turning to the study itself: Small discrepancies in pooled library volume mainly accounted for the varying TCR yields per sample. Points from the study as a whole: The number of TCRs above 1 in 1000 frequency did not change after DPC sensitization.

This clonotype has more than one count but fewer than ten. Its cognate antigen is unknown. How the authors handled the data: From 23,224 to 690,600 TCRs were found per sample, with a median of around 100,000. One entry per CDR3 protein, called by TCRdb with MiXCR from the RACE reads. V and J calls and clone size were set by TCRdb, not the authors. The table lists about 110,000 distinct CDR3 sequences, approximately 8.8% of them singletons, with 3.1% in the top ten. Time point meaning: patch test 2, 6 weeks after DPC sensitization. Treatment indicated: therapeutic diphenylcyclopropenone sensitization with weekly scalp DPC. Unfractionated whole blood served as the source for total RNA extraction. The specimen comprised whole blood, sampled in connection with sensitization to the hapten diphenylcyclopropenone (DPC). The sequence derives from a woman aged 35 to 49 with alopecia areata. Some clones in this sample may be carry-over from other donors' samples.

CDR3 DNA sequence: TGCAGACCCACGAAGGGGGCTAGCGGGGAAATCTACGAGCAGTACTTC. This translates into CRPTKGASGEIYEQYF. This sequence joins TRBV20-1 and TRBJ2-7, with TRBD2 matching 9 bases. Per the germline V gene, CDR1 is DFQATT and CDR2 is SNEGSKA (reference sequence). The CDR3 runs 16 residues.